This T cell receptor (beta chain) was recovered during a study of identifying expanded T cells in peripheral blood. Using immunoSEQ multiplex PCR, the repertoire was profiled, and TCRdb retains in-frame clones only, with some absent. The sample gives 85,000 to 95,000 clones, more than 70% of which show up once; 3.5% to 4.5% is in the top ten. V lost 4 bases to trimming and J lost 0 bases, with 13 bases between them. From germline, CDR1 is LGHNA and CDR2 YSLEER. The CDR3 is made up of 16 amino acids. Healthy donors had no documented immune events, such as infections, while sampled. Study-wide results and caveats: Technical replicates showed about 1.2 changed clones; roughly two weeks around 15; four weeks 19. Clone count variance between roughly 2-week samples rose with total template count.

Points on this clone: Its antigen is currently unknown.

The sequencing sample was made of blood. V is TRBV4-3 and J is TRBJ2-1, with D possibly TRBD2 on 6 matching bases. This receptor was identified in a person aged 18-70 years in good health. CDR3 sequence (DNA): TGCGCCAGCAGCCCCGGGGTAGCGGACTCCTACAATGAGCAGTTCTTC. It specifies CASSPGVADSYNEQFF.